The sequence of this T cell receptor beta chain was determined in a study of OX40 agonist ivuxolimab in advanced cancers. Describing the broader study: The costimulatory receptor OX40 (CD134) was targeted by ivuxolimab, a fully human IgG2 agonistic monoclonal antibody. Intravenous ivuxolimab was administered to patients every 2 weeks at six dose levels: 0.01, 0.1, 0.3, 1.5, 3 and 10 mg/kg. Among the approximately 54 dose-escalation patients, some 19 had hepatocellular carcinoma, around 15 melanoma, 9 renal cell carcinoma and 9 head and neck cancer. In the dose-escalation cohort, approximately 82% of patients were male, and the mean age was approximately 60 years with a range of roughly 23 to 79. Prior anti-PD-1, anti-PD-L1 or anti-CTLA-4 therapy was permitted, and approximately 39% of dose-escalation patients had received checkpoint inhibitors. Partial responses were achieved by three dose-escalation patients, of whom one had hepatocellular carcinoma and two had cutaneous melanoma. The purpose of peripheral TCRbeta sequencing was to test whether ivuxolimab changed TCR sequence diversity and led to clonal T-cell expansion. The paper covers the monotherapy dose-escalation part of the phase I ivuxolimab trial, which included N of about 50 patients. The paper as a whole reports these results and caveats: The antigen specificity of the peripheral T cells that underwent clonal expansion was not determined. At doses of 0.1 to 3.0 mg/kg, clonal expansion of both CD4+ and CD8+ T cells in blood was seen between baseline and week 6. Low levels of normalized T-cell clonal expansion were also shown by some nonresponding patients. After ivuxolimab, expanded clones were on average more numerous among CD8+ T cells than among CD4+ T cells. In the 0.1-3.0 mg/kg groups, partial responders were among the patients with the lowest normalized peripheral clonal expansion, particularly in CD8+ T cells.

Genomic DNA was extracted from sorted cells for sequencing of the TCRbeta CDR3 region. The immunoSEQ Assay was used to sequence the TCRbeta CDR3 regions. TCRdb's version of the immuneACCESS table is confined to in-frame rearrangements and falls short of the full clone set. An unresolved V gene accounts for under half of the shortfall where checked; the remainder is of unknown origin. Recorded for this sample are about 67,000 clones; more than 75% of them occurred a single time. About 0.61% of the sample is in the top ten clones. Patients with autoimmune disease history or receiving systemic immunosuppression were excluded from the trial. Peripheral blood for TCR sequencing was collected from all dose cohorts at baseline, on cycle 4 day 1, and on cycle 7 day 1. Samples were obtained from an open-label, multicenter, first-in-human phase I dose-escalation trial of ivuxolimab. The trial enrolled adults with locally advanced or metastatic head and neck squamous cell, hepatocellular, melanoma or renal cell carcinoma. Before TCR sequencing, CD4+ and CD8+ T cells were separately sorted from peripheral blood.

Details on this clone: No antigen is known for it. Base qualities are not provided; no much larger clone lies one nucleotide away.

From a lookup of the germline V gene, CDR1 and CDR2 are SQVTM and ANQGSEA. From the cysteine up to the phenylalanine, the CDR3 has a length of 11 residues. Only the CDR3 region is kept as DNA, spanning 33 bases read in frame from base 1. V lost 2 bases and J lost 9 bases; the stretch between them is 10 bases long. The receptor's source is an adult with an advanced solid tumor such as melanoma, head and neck, liver or kidney cancer. This sequence uses TRBV29-1 and TRBJ1-1; TRBD1 might be the D gene, on 5 matching bases. Sequencing used CD4+ or CD8+ T cells sorted from blood, obtained in a trial of the OX40 agonist ivuxolimab. The DNA is TGCAGCGTTGAAAGCGCAGGGAAAGCTTTCTTT. It specifies CSVESAGKAFF.